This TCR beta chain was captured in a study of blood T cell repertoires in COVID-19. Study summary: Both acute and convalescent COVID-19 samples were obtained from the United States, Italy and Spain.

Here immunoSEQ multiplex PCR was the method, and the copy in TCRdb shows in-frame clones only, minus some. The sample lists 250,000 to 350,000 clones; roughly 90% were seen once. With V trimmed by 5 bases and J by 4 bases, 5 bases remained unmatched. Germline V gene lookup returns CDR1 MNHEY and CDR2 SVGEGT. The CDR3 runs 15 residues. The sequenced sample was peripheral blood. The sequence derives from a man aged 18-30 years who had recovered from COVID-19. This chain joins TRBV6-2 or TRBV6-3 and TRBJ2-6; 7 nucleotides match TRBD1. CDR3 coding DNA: TGTGCCAGCAGTACCGACAGGGCCGGGGCCAACGTCCTGACTTTC. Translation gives CASSTDRAGANVLTF.